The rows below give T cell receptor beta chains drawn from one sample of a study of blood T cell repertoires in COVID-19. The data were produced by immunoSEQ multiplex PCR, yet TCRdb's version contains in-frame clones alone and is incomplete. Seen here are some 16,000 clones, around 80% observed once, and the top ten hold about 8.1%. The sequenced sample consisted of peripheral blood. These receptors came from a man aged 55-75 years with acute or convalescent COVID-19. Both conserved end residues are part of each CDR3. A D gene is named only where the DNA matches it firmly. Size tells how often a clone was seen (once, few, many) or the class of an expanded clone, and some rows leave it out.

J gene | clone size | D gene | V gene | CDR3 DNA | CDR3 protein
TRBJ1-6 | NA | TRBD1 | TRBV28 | TGTGCCAGCAGTTCCGGGACAGTGAATTCACCCCTCCACTTT | CASSSGTVNSPLHF
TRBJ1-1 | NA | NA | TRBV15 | TGTGCCACCAGCAAAGTCGGGGGCACTGAAGCTTTCTTT | CATSKVGGTEAFF
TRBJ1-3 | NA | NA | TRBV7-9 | TGTGCCAGCAGCTTATTGATCGCAGTCTCTGGAAACACCATATATTTT | CASSLLIAVSGNTIYF
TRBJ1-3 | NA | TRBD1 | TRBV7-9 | TGTGCCAGCAGCTCGGACAGGGCCTCTGGAAACACCATATATTTT | CASSSDRASGNTIYF
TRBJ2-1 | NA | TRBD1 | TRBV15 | TGTGCCACCAGCCCAGGGGGCAGCTCAAATGAGCAGTTCTTC | CATSPGGSSNEQFF
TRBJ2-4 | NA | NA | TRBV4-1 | TGCGCCAGCAGCCAAGCCGCGGGGCTAGCCAAAAACATTCAGTACTTC | CASSQAAGLAKNIQYF
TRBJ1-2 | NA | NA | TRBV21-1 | TGTGCCAGCAGCAGGGACAGGGGGCAGCGTGGCTACACCTTC | CASSRDRGQRGYTF
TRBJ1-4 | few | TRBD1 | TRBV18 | TGTGCCAGCTCACCGACAGGGCTACGGAATGAAAAACTGTTTTTT | CASSPTGLRNEKLFF
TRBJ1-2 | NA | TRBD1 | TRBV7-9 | TGTGCCAGCAGCACCCGGACAGGGAGTAAGGGATATGGCTACACCTTC | CASSTRTGSKGYGYTF
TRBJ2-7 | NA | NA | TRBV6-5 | TGTGCCAGCCGGGGCGGGGCCCTAGGATCCTACGAGCAGTACTTC | CASRGGALGSYEQYF
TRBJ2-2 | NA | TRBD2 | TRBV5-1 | TGCGCCAGCAGCTTGGCCTCGGGACTAGCGGGGGGGCAAGACACCGGGGAGCTGTTTTTT | CASSLASGLAGGQDTGELFF
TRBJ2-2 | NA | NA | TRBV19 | TGTGCCAGTAGCCGGAGGGAGTCCGGGGAGCTGTTTTTT | CASSRRESGELFF
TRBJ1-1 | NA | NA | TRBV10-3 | TGTGCCATCAGTTCTTCTAAGAGCAGACAGAACACTGAAGCTTTCTTT | CAISSSKSRQNTEAFF
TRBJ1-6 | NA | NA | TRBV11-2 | TGTGCCAGCAGGGGGGGAGGCACCGAGAATTCACCCCTCCACTTT | CASRGGGTENSPLHF
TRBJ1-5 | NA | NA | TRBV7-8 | TGTGCCAGCAGCTCCTCCCGCCAGGTTGAAGGTCAGCCCCAGCATTTT | CASSSSRQVEGQPQHF
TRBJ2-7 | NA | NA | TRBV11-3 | TGTGCCAGCAGCTTGGGCGCCTTCGCCTCGGATGAGCAGTACTTC | CASSLGAFASDEQYF
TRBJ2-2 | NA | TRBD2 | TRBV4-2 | TGTGCCAGCAGCCAAGATCCCCTCCTAGCGGGGAACACCGGGGAGCTGTTTTTT | CASSQDPLLAGNTGELFF
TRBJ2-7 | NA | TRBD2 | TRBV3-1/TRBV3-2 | TGTGCCAGCAGCCTAGAATGGGGGGGACTGCCCCTCGAGCAGTACTTC | CASSLEWGGLPLEQYF
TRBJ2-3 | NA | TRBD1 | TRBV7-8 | TGTGCCAGCAGCTACAGGGGGCGCACAGATACGCAGTATTTT | CASSYRGRTDTQYF
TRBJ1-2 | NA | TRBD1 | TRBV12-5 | TGTGCTAGTGGTTTCCAAATAGACAGGGAGTCTGGATACACCTTC | CASGFQIDRESGYTF
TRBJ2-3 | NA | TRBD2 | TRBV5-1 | TGCGCCAGCAGCCCCGTAGGGACTAGCGGGGGGGCCCCAGATACGCAGTATTTT | CASSPVGTSGGAPDTQYF
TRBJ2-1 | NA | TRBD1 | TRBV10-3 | TGTGCCATCAGTGAGCAACAGGGGGGCTACAATGAGCAGTTCTTC | CAISEQQGGYNEQFF
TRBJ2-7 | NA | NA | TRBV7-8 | TGTGCCAGCAGCCCATCCCCAAGTCTAGACTACGAGCAGTACTTC | CASSPSPSLDYEQYF
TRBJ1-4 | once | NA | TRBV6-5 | TGTGCCAGCAGCCATAATGACAGGCGCGAAAAACTGTTTTTT | CASSHNDRREKLFF
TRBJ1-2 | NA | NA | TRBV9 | TGTGCCAGCAGCACAGGGAACACTAACTATGGCTACACCTTC | CASSTGNTNYGYTF
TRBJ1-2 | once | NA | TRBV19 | TGTGCCAGTAGCCTCACAGGGTTCGAAGGCTACACCTTC | CASSLTGFEGYTF
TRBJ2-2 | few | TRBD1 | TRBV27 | TGTGCCAGCAGTTCGGACAGGGGGAACACCGGGGAGCTGTTTTTT | CASSSDRGNTGELFF
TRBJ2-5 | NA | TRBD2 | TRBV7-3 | TGTGCCAGCAGCCCCTTCGGGGGGGAGGGAGAGACCCAGTACTTC | CASSPFGGEGETQYF
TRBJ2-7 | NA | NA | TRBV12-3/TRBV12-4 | TGTGCCAGCGGTTCACAGGCTAACTACGAGCAGTACTTC | CASGSQANYEQYF
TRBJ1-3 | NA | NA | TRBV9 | TGTGCCAGCAGCGCGTCGGGTGGAAACACCATATATTTT | CASSASGGNTIYF
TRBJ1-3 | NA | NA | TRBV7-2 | TGTGCCAGCAGCTTTATTCCAGGCGGGACCATATATTTT | CASSFIPGGTIYF
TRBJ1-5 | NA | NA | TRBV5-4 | TGTGCCAGCAGCTTGGCCGCGAATCAGCCCCAGCATTTT | CASSLAANQPQHF
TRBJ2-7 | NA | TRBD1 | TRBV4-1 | TGCGCCAGCAGCCAAGCGTCAGGGGGTTCCTACGAGCAGTACTTC | CASSQASGGSYEQYF
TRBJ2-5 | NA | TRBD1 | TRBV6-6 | TGTGCCAGCAGTCCCTGGGACAGGGGCGGTCAAGAGACCCAGTACTTC | CASSPWDRGGQETQYF
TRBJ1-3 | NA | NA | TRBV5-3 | TGTGCCAGAAGCTTGGTCGGGGGCTCTGGAAACACCATATATTTT | CARSLVGGSGNTIYF
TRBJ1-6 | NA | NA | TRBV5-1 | TGCGCCAGCAGCCCTGACGGGACTATCAATTCACCCCTCCACTTT | CASSPDGTINSPLHF